This TCR beta chain derives from a study of T cells in Graves' hyperthyroidism and ophthalmopathy. Hyperthyroidism patients were newly diagnosed, had disease duration under 2 months, and were aged 18 to 65 years. Patients with uncontrolled infections, other autoimmune diseases, pregnancy or lactation were excluded. Clinical symptoms, serum thyroxine and TRAb, thyroid ultrasound and orbital computed tomography together formed the diagnostic basis. This clonotype has just a few counts. The source material, RNA transcripts, was used to amplify TCR beta CDR3 regions. With the HTBI primer set, the TCR CDR3 went through a first round of RT-PCR. TCRdb independently ran MiXCR on the multiplex PCR reads; one entry per CDR3 protein. Of 200,000 to 250,000 distinct CDR3 sequences in the sample, about a sixth were seen once. This CDR3 is 13 amino acids long. V was trimmed by 0 bases and J by 5 bases, leaving 7 bases between them. Germline assignment: CDR1 SGHTA and CDR2 FQGTGA.

The sequenced sample was blood. This sequence originates from a man aged 45-60 years with Graves' hyperthyroidism. The rearrangement links TRBV7-3 to TRBJ2-5; tentatively, D is TRBD1 (5 bases). This CDR3 reads CASSLTGDETQYF. DNA for the CDR3: TGTGCCAGCAGCTTAACAGGGGATGAGACCCAGTACTTC.